This T cell receptor beta chain is from a study of cytomegalovirus exposure and HLA in healthy donors. Primers for the PCR totalled 60 Vbeta and 13 Jbeta. Using immunoSEQ multiplex PCR, the repertoire was profiled, and TCRdb retains in-frame clones only, with some absent. The repertoire holds about 190,000 clones, with nearly 80% as singletons. It was healthy bone marrow donors who served as donors. Germline-derived CDR1 and CDR2 are MNHEY and SMNVEV (reference sequence). V dropped 1 base and J dropped 1 base, with 10 bases sitting between them. The CDR3 length is 16 residues. The TCR was taken from a woman in her 30s in good health and CMV-seropositive. What was sequenced was PBMCs. The rearrangement links TRBV27 to TRBJ2-2, with D maybe TRBD1 (6 bases). The CDR3 protein is CASSLWGQENTGELFF. In DNA, the CDR3 is TGTGCCAGCAGTTTATGGGGGCAGGAGAACACCGGGGAGCTGTTTTTT.